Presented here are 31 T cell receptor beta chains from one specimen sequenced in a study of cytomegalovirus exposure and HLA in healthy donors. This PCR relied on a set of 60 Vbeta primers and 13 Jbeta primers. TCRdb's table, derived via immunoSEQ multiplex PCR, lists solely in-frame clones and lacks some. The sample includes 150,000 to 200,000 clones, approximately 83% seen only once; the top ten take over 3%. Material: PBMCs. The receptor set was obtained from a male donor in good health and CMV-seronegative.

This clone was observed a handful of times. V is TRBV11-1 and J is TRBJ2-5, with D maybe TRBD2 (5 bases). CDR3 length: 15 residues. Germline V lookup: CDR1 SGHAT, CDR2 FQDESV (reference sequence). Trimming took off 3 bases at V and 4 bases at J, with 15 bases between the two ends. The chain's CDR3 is CASSFLGVALETQYF. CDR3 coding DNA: TGTGCCAGCAGCTTTCTTGGGGTAGCGCTAGAGACCCAGTACTTC.

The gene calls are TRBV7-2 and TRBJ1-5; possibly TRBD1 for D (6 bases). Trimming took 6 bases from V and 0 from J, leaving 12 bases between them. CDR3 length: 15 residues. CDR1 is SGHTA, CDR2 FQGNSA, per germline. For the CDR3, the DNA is TGTGCCAGCAGGGCACAGGGAAATAGCAATCAGCCCCAGCATTTT. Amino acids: CASRAQGNSNQPQHF.

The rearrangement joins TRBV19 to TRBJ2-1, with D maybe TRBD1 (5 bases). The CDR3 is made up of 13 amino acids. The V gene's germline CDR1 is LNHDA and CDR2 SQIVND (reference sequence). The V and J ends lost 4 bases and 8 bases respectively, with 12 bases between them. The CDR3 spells CASSTGWSDEQFF. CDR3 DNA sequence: TGTGCCAGTAGTACAGGGTGGAGTGATGAGCAGTTCTTC.

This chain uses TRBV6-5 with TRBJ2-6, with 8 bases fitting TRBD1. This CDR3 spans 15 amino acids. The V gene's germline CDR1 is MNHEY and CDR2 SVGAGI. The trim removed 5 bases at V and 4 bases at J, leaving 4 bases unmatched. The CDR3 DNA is TGTGCCAGCAGTCCAGGGGGCGCCGGGGCCAACGTCCTGACTTTC. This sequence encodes CASSPGGAGANVLTF.

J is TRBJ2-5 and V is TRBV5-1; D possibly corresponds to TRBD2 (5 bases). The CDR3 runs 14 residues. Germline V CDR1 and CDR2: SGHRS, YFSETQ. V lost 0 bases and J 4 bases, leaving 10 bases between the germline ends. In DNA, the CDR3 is TGCGCCAGCAGCTTGGCCTGGAGCGGAGAGACCCAGTACTTC. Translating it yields CASSLAWSGETQYF. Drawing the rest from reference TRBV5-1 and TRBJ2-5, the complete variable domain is KAGVTQTPRYLIKTRGQQVTLSCSPISGHRSVSWYQQTPGQGLQFLFEYFSETQRNKGNFPGRFSGRQFSNSRSEMNVSTLELGDSALYLCASSLAWSGETQYFGPGTRLLVL.

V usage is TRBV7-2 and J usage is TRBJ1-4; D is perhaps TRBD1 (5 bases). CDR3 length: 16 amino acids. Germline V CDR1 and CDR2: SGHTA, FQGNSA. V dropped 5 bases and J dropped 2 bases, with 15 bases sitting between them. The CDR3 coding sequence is TGTGCCAGCAGCCGTTTAGGGGTCTGGACTAATGAAAAACTGTTTTTT. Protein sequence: CASSRLGVWTNEKLFF.

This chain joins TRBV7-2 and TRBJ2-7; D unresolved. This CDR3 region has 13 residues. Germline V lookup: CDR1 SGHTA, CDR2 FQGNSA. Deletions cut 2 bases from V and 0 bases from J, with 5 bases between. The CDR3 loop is CASSLSSSYEQYF. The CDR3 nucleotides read TGTGCCAGCAGCTTAAGTAGCTCCTACGAGCAGTACTTC.

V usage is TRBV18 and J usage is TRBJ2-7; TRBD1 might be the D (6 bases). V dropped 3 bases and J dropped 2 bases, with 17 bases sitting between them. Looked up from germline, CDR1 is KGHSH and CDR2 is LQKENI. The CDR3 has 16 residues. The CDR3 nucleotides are TGTGCCAGCTCACCCCCCCGGACAGCCATTACCTACGAGCAGTACTTC. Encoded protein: CASSPPRTAITYEQYF.

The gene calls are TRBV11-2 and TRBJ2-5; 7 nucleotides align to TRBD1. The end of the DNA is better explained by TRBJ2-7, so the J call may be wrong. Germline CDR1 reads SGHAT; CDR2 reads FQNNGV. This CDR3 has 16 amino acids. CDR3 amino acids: CASSLDRGYPAYEQYF. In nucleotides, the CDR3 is TGTGCCAGCAGCTTAGACAGGGGGTACCCCGCCTACGAGCAGTACTTC.

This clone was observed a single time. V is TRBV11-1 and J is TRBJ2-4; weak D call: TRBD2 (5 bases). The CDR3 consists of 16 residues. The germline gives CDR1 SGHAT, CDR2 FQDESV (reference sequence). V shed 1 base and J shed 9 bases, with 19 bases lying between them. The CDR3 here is CASSLVVVRGEGIQYF. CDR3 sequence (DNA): TGTGCCAGCAGCTTAGTGGTAGTCCGGGGAGAGGGCATTCAGTACTTC.

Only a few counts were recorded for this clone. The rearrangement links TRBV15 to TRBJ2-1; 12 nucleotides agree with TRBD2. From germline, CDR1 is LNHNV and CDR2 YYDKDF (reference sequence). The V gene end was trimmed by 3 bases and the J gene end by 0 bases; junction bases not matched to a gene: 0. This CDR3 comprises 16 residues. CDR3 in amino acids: CATSRGLAGSYNEQFF. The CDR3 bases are TGTGCCACCAGCAGGGGACTAGCGGGCTCCTACAATGAGCAGTTCTTC.

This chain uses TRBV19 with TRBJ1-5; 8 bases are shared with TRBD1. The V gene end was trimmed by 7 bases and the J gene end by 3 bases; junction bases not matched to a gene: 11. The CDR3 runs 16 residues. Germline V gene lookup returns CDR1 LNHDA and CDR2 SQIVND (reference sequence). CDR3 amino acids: CASTPQTGDYNQPQHF. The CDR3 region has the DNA TGTGCCAGTACCCCCCAGACAGGGGACTACAATCAGCCCCAGCATTTT.

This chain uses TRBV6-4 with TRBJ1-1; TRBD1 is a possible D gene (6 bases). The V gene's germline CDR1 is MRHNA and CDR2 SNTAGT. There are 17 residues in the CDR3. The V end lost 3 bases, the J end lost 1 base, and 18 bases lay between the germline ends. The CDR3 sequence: CASSEEAGAVGNTEAFF. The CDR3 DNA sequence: TGTGCCAGCAGTGAGGAGGCGGGGGCGGTGGGGAACACTGAAGCTTTCTTT.

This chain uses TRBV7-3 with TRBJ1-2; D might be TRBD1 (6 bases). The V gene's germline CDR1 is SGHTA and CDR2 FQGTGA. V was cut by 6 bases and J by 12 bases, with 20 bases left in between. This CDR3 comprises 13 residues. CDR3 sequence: CASRPQGSRGHTF. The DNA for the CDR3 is TGTGCCAGCAGGCCGCAGGGGAGCCGAGGCCACACCTTC.

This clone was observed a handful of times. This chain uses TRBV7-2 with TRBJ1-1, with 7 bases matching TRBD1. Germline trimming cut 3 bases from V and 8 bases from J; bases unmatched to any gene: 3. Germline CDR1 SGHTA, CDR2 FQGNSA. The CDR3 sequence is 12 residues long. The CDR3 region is CASSLRQGEAFF. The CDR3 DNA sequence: TGTGCCAGCAGCTTGCGACAGGGCGAAGCTTTCTTT. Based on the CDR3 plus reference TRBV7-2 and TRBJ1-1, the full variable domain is GAGVSQSPSNKVTEKGKDVELRCDPISGHTALYWYRQSLGQGLEFLIYFQGNSAPDKSGLPSDRFSAERTGGSVSTLTIQRTQQEDSAVYLCASSLRQGEAFFGQGTRLTVV.

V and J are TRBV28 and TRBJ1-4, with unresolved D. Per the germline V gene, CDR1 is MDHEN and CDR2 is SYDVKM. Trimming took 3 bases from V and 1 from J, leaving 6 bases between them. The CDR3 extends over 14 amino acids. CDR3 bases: TGTGCCAGCAGTTTCGGGGAAACTAATGAAAAACTGTTTTTT. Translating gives CASSFGETNEKLFF.

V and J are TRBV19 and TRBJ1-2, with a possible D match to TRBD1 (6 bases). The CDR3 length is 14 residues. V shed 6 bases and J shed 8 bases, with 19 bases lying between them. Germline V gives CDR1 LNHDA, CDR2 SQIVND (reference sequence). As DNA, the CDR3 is TGTGCCAGTAGAACCGGGACCTCGACAGGAGGCTACACCTTC. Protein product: CASRTGTSTGGYTF. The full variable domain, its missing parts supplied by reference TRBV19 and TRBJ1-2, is DGGITQSPKYLFRKEGQNVTLSCEQNLNHDAMYWYRQDPGQGLRLIYYSQIVNDFQKGDIAEGYSVSREKKESFPLTVTSAQKNPTAFYLCASRTGTSTGGYTFGSGTRLTVV.

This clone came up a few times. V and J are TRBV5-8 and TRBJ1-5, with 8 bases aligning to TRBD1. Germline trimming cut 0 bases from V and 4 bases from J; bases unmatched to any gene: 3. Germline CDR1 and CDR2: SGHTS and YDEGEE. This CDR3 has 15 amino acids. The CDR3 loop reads CASSLGTGPNQPQHF. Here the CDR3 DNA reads TGTGCCAGCAGCTTGGGGACAGGGCCTAATCAGCCCCAGCATTTT.

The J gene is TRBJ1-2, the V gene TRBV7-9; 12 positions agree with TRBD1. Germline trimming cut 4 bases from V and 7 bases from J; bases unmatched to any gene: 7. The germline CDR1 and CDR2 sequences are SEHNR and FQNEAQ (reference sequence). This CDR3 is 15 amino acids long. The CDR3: CASSSGTGGFSGYTF. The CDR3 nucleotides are TGTGCCAGCAGCTCCGGGACAGGGGGCTTTAGTGGCTACACCTTC.

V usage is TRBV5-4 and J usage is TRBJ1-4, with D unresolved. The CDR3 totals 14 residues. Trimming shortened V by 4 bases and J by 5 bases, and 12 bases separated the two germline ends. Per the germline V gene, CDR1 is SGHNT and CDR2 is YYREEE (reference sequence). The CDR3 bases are TGTGCCAGCAGCATGGGAATGCGCAATGAAAAACTGTTTTTT. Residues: CASSMGMRNEKLFF. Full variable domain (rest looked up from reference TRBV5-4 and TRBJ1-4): ETGVTQSPTHLIKTRGQQVTLRCSSQSGHNTVSWYQQALGQGPQFIFQYYREEENGRGNFPPRFSGLQFPNYSSELNVNALELDDSALYLCASSMGMRNEKLFFGSGTQLSVL.

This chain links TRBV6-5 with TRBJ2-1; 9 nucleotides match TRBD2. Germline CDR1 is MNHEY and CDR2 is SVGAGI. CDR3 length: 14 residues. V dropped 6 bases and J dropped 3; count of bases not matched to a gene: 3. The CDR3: CASRGLAVYNEQFF. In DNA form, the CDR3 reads TGTGCCAGCAGGGGACTAGCAGTCTACAATGAGCAGTTCTTC.

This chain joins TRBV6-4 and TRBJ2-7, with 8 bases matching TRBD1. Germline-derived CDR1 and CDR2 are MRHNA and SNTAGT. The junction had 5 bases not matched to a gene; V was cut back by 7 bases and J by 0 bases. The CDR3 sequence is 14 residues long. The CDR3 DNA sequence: TGTGCCAGCAAGCCGGACAGGGCCTCCTACGAGCAGTACTTC. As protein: CASKPDRASYEQYF.

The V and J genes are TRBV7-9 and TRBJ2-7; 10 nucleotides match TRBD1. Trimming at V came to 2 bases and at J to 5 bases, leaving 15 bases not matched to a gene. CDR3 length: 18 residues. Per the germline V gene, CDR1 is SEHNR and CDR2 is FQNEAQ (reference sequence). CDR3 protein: CASSLRGGRDRGGNEQYF. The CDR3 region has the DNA TGTGCCAGCAGCTTAAGAGGGGGCCGGGACAGGGGAGGCAACGAGCAGTACTTC.

The CDR3 spells CASSPVGRATEAFF. CDR3 DNA sequence: TGTGCCAGCAGCCCCGTGGGGAGAGCCACTGAAGCTTTCTTT. This sequence joins TRBV28 and TRBJ1-1; D remains ambiguous. V was pared by 6 bases and J by 4 bases, with 15 bases between. CDR1 is MDHEN and CDR2 is SYDVKM in the germline V gene. The CDR3 has 14 amino acids.

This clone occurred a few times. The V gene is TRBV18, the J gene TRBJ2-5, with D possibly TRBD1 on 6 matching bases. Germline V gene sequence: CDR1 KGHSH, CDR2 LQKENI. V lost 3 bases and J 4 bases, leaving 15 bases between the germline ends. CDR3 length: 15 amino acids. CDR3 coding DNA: TGTGCCAGCTCACCCCGAACCCAGGGGTTAGAGACCCAGTACTTC. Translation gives CASSPRTQGLETQYF.

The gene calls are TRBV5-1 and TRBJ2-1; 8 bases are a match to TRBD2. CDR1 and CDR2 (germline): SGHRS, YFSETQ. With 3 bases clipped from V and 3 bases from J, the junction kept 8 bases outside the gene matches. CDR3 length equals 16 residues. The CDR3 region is CASSSIGSGGYNEQFF. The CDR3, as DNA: TGCGCCAGCAGCTCGATCGGGAGCGGGGGCTACAATGAGCAGTTCTTC.

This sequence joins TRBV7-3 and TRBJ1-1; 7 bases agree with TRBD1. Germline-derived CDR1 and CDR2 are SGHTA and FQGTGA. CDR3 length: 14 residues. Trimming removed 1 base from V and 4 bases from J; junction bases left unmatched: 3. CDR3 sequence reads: CASSLNPGGTEAFF. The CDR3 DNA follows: TGTGCCAGCAGCTTAAATCCAGGGGGCACTGAAGCTTTCTTT.

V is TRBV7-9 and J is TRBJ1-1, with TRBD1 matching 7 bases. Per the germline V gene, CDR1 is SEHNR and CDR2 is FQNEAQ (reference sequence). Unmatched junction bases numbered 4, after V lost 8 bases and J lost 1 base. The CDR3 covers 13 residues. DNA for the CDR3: TGTGCCAGCGGAGGGACAGCGAACACTGAAGCTTTCTTT. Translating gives CASGGTANTEAFF.

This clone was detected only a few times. CDR3 protein: CASSSQGAGNQPQHF. DNA for the CDR3: TGTGCCAGCAGCTCCCAAGGGGCGGGCAATCAGCCCCAGCATTTT. This chain links TRBV7-2 with TRBJ1-5, with a possible D match to TRBD1 (5 bases). This CDR3 has 15 amino acids. Per germline, CDR1 SGHTA and CDR2 FQGNSA. V was clipped by 4 bases and J by 2 bases, with 12 bases between them.

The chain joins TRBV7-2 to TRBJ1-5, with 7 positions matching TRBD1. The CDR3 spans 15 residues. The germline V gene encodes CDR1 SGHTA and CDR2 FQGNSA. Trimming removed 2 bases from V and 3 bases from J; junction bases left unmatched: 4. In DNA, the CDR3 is TGTGCCAGCAGCTTATTGGGACAGCTCAATCAGCCCCAGCATTTT. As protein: CASSLLGQLNQPQHF.

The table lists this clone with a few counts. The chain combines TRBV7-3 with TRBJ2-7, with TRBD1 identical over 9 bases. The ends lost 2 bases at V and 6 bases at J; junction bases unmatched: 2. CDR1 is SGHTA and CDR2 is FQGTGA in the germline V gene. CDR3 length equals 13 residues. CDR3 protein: CASSLGQGIEQYF. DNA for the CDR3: TGTGCCAGCAGCTTAGGACAGGGGATCGAGCAGTACTTC. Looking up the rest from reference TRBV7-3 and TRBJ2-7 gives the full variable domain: GAGVSQTPSNKVTEKGKYVELRCDPISGHTALYWYRQSLGQGPEFLIYFQGTGAADDSGLPNDRFFAVRPEGSVSTLKIQRTERGDSAVYLCASSLGQGIEQYFGPGTRLTVT.